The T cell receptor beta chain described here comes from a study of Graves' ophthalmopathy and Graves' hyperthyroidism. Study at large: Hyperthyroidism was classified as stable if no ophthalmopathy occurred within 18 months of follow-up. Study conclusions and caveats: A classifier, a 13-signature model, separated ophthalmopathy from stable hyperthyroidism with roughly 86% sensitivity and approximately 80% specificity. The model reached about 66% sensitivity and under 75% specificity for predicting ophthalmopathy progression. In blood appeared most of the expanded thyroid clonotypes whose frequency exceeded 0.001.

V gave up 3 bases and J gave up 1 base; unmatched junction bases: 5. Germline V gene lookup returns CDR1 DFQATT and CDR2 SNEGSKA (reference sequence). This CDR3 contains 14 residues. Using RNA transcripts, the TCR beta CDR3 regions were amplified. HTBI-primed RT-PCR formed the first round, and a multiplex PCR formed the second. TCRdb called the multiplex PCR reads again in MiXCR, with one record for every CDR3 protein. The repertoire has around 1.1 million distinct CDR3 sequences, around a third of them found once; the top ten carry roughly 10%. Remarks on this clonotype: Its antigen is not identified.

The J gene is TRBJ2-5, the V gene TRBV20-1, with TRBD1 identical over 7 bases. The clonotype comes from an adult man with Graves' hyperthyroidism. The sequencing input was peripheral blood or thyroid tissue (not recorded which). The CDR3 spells CSARPGQVQETQYF. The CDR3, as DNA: TGCAGTGCTAGGCCTGGACAGGTCCAAGAGACCCAGTACTTC.